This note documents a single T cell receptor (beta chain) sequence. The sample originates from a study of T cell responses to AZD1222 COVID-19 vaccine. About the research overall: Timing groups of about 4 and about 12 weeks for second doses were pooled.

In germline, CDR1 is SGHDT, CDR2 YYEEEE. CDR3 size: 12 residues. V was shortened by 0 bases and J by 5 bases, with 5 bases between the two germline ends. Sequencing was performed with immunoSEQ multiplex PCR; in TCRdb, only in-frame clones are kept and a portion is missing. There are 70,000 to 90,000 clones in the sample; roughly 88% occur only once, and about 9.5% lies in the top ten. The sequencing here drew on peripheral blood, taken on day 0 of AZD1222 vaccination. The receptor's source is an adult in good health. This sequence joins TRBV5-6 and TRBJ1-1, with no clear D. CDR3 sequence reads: CASSLEGTEAFF. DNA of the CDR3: TGTGCCAGCAGCTTGGAGGGTACTGAAGCTTTCTTT.